This T cell receptor (beta chain) was sequenced during a study of T cells in localized non-small cell lung cancer. General study results and limits: Detection in adjacent lung was observed for a median approximately 53 of the top 100 tumor clones. In uninvolved adjacent lung, T cell clonality reached its highest value, exceeding tumor.

Germline CDR1 and CDR2: SGHRS and YFSETQ. CDR3 length equals 15 residues. Unmatched junction bases numbered 1, after V lost 0 bases and J lost 2 bases. About this clone: The antigen remains undetermined.

Using immunoSEQ multiplex PCR, the repertoire was profiled, and TCRdb retains in-frame clones only, with some absent. The repertoire holds some 130,000 clones, with 89% as singletons. Sequenced here: peripheral blood, sampled before any cancer treatment. The receptor's source is a female donor older than 55 with stage I lung adenocarcinoma. The V gene is TRBV5-1, the J gene TRBJ2-5, with 10 positions matching TRBD2. CDR3 in DNA: TGCGCCAGCAGCTTGGATAGCGGGAGGCAAGAGACCCAGTACTTC. This encodes CASSLDSGRQETQYF.